Sequencing of this TCR beta chain was carried out in a study of CD8 T cells in ankylosing spondylitis. MiXCR was run by TCRdb on the 5' RACE reads, yielding one entry per CDR3 protein. The sample yields some 140,000 distinct CDR3 sequences, approximately 7.3% seen once. The J segment lost 12 bases and the V segment lost 7 bases, leaving 12 bases of the junction unmatched. This CDR3 has 12 amino acids. Germline lookup yields CDR1 SNHLY and CDR2 FYNNEI. This clonotype has at least ten counts. Its antigen is not known. Points from the study as a whole: Enrichment of disease-linked clones was reportedly significant in matched ankylosing spondylitis synovial fluid.

The sample was blood, either unsorted or a sorted T cell fraction (not recorded which). The TCR was taken from a female donor with ankylosing spondylitis or in good health (not recorded which). The V and J genes are TRBV2 and TRBJ2-7; 7 bases agree with TRBD2. Here the CDR3 DNA reads TGTGCCAGCACTACCGGCGGGGGAAAATTGTACTTC. Amino acid sequence: CASTTGGGKLYF.